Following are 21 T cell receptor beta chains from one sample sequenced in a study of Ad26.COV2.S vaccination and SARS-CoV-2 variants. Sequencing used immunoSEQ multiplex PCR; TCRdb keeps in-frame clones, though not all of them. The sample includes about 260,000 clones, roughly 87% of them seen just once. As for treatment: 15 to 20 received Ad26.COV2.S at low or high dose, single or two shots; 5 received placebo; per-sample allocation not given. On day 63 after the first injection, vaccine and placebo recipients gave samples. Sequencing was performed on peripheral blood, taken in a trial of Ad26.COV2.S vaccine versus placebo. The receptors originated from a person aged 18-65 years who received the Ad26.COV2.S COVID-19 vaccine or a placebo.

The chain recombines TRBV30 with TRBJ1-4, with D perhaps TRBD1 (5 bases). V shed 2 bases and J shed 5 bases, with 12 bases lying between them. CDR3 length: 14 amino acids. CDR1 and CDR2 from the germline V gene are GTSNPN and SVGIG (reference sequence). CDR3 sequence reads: CAWSTGPGNEKLFF. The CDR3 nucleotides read TGTGCCTGGAGTACGGGACCGGGAAATGAAAAACTGTTTTTT.

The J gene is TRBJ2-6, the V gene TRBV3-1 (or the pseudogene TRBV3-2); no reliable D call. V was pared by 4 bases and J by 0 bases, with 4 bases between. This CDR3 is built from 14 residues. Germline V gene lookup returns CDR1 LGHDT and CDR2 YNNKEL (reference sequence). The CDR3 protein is CASSRSSGANVLTF. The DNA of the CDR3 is TGTGCCAGCAGCCGGAGCTCTGGGGCCAACGTCCTGACTTTC.

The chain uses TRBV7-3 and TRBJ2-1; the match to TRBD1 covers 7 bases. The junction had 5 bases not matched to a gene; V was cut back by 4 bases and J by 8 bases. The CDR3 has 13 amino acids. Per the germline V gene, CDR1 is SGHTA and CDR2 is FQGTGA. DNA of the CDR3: TGTGCCAGCAGCTCAACAGGGGTACATGAGCAGTTCTTC. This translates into CASSSTGVHEQFF.

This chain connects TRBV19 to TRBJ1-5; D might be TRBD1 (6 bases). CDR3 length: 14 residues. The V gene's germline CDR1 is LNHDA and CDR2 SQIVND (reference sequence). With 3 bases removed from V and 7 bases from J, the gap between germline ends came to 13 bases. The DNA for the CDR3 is TGTGCCAGTAGTATCCCAGGGGAGGGACAGCCCCAGCATTTT. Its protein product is CASSIPGEGQPQHF.

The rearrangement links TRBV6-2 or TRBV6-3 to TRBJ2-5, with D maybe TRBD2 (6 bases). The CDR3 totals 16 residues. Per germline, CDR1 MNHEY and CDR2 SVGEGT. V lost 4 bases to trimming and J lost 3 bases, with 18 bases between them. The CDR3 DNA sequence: TGTGCCAGCAGTTCGAAAAGCGAGGGAGGAGAAGAGACCCAGTACTTC. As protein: CASSSKSEGGEETQYF.

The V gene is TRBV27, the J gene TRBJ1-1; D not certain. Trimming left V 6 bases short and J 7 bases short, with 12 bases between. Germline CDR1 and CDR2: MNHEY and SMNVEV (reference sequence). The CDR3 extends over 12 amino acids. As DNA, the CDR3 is TGTGCCAGCAGCATTCTTGGAGGTGAAGCTTTCTTT. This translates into CASSILGGEAFF.

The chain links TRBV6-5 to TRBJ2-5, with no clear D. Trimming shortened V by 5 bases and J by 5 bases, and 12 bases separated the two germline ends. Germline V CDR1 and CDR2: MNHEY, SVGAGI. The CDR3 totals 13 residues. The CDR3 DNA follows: TGTGCCAGCAGTCCCCGGTTGGTGGAGACCCAGTACTTC. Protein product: CASSPRLVETQYF.

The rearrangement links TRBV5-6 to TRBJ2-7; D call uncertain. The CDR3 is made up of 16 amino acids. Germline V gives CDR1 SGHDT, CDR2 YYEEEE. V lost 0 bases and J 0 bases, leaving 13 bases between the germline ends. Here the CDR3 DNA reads TGTGCCAGCAGCTTGGTGGCGCACCCAGGCTCCTACGAGCAGTACTTC. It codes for CASSLVAHPGSYEQYF.

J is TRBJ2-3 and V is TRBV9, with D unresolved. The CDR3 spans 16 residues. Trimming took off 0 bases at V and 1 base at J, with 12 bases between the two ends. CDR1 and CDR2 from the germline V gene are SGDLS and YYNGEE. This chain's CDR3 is CASSVGTGYGTDTQYF. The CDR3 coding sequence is TGTGCCAGCAGCGTAGGGACGGGTTACGGCACAGATACGCAGTATTTT.

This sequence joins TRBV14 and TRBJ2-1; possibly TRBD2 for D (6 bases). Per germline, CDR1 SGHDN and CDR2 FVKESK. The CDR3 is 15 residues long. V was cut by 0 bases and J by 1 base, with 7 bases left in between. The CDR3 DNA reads TGTGCCAGCAGCCAAGACCGGGGGTCCTACAATGAGCAGTTCTTC. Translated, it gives CASSQDRGSYNEQFF. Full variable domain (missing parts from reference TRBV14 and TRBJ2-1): EAGVTQFPSHSVIEKGQTVTLRCDPISGHDNLYWYRRVMGKEIKFLLHFVKESKQDESGMPNNRFLAERTGGTYSTLKVQPAELEDSGVYFCASSQDRGSYNEQFFGPGTRLTVL.

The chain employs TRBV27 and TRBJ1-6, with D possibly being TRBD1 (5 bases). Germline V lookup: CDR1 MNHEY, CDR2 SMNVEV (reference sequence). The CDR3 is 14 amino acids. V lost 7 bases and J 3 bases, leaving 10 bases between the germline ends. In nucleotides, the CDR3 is TGTGCCAGCACCTATAGGGGCTATAATTCACCCCTCCACTTT. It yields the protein CASTYRGYNSPLHF.

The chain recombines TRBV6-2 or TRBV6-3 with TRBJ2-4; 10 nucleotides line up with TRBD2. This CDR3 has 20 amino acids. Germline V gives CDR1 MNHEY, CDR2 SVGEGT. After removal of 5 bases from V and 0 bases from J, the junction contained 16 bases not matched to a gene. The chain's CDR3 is CASSANLGTSAVLAKNIQYF. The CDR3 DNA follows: TGTGCCAGCAGTGCCAATCTCGGGACTAGCGCCGTACTAGCCAAAAACATTCAGTACTTC.

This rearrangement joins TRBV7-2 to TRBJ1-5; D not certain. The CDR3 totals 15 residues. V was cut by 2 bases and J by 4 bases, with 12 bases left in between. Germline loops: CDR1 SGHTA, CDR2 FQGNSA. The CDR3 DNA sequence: TGTGCCAGCAGCTTAACTGGTTCGGGGAATCAGCCCCAGCATTTT. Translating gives CASSLTGSGNQPQHF.

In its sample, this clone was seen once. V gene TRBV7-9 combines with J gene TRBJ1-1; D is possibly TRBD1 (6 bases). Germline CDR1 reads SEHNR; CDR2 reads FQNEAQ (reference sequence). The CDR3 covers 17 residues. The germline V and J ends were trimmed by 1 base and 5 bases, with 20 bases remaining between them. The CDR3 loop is CASSLDGAGRGPTEAFF. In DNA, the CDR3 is TGTGCCAGCAGCTTAGACGGGGCGGGCAGGGGCCCAACTGAAGCTTTCTTT. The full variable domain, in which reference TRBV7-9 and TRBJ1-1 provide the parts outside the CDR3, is DTGVSQNPRHKITKRGQNVTFRCDPISEHNRLYWYRQTLGQGPEFLTYFQNEAQLEKSRLLSDRFSAERPKGSFSTLEIQRTEQGDSAMYLCASSLDGAGRGPTEAFFGQGTRLTVV.

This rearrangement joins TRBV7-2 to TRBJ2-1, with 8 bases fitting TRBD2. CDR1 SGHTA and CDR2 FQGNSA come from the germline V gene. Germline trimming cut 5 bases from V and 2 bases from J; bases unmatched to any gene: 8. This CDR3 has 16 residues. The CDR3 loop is CASSPSGGWAYNEQFF. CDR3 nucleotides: TGTGCCAGCAGCCCCTCGGGGGGGTGGGCCTACAATGAGCAGTTCTTC.

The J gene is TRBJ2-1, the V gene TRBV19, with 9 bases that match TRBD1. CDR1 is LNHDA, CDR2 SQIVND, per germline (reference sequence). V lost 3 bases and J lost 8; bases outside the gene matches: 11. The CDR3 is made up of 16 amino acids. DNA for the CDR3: TGTGCCAGTAGTATCCGGGGACAGGGACTTTTCCATGAGCAGTTCTTC. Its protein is CASSIRGQGLFHEQFF.

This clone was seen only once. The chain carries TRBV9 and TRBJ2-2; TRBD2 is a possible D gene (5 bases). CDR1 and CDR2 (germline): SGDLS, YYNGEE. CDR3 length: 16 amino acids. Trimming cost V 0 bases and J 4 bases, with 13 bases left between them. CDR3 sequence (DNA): TGTGCCAGCAGCGTAGGTCCGGGAAGGGCCACCGGGGAGCTGTTTTTT. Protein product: CASSVGPGRATGELFF.

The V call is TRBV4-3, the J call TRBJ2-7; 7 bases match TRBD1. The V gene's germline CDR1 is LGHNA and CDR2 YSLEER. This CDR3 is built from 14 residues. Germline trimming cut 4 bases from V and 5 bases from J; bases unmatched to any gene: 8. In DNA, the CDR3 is TGCGCCAGCAGCCCATGGGGACAGAGCCACGAGCAGTACTTC. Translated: CASSPWGQSHEQYF.

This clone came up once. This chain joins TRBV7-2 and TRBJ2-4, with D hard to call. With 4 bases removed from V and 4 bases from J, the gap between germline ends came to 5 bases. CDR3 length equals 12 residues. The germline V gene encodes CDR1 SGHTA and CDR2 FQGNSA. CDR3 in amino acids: CASSSIKNIQYF. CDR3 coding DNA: TGTGCCAGCAGCTCAATAAAAAACATTCAGTACTTC.

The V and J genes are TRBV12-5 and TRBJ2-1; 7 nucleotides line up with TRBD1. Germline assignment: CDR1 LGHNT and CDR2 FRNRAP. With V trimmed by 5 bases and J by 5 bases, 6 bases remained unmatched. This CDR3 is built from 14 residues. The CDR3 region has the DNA TGTGCTAGTGGTACAGGGGTAACACACAATGAGCAGTTCTTC. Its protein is CASGTGVTHNEQFF. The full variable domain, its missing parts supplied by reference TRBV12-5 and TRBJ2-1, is DARVTQTPRHKVTEMGQEVTMRCQPILGHNTVFWYRQTMMQGLELLAYFRNRAPLDDSGMPKDRFSAEMPDATLATLKIQPSEPRDSAVYFCASGTGVTHNEQFFGPGTRLTVL.

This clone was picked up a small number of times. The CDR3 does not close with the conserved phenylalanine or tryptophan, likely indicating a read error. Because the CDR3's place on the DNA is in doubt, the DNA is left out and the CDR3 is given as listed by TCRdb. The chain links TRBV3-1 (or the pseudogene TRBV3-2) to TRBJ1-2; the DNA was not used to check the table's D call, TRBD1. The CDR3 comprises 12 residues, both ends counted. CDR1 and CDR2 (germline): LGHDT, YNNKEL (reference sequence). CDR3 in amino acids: CASSQARGQAAI.